This T cell receptor beta chain comes out of a study of control samples from healthy donors and cancer patients. Profiled with immunoSEQ multiplex PCR; TCRdb holds only in-frame clones, not every one. Here the sample spans about 220,000 clones, around 94% being singletons. V lost 5 bases to trimming and J lost 3 bases, with 12 bases between them. Looked up from germline, CDR1 is SGDLS and CDR2 is YYNGEE. CDR3 length: 14 residues. Sequencing was carried out using blood. The clonotype comes from a man aged 45-65 years in good health. The chain joins TRBV9 to TRBJ1-3; the D gene is possibly TRBD1 (5 bases). The CDR3, as DNA: TGTGCCAGCAGTCGCCGGGACGTTGGAAACACCATATATTTT. This translates into CASSRRDVGNTIYF.